The clone carrying this T cell receptor beta chain appeared a few times. This entry belongs to a study of blood T cell repertoires in COVID-19. Original data processing: Nucleated cell number was recorded as an estimate derived from reference gene primer amplification. Sequenced by immunoSEQ multiplex PCR; TCRdb stores in-frame clones only, minus some. V, J and clone size are those of that table, while D and trimming were read from the DNA. The table shows 110,000 or so clones, with 81% occurring only once. This CDR3 is 13 amino acids long. Looked up from germline, CDR1 is SGHAT and CDR2 is FQNNGV. Trimming removed 2 bases from V and 7 bases from J; junction bases left unmatched: 3.

The V and J genes are TRBV11-2 and TRBJ2-5, with 8 nucleotides matching TRBD2. This sequence originates from a man aged 45 to 65 with acute or convalescent COVID-19. Material: peripheral blood. The CDR3 sequence: CASSLSGGVTQYF. In nucleotides, the CDR3 is TGTGCCAGCAGCTTAAGCGGGGGTGTGACCCAGTACTTC. The full variable domain, completed using reference TRBV11-2 and TRBJ2-5, is EAGVAQSPRYKIIEKRQSVAFWCNPISGHATLYWYQQILGQGPKLLIQFQNNGVVDDSQLPKDRFSAERLKGVDSTLKIQPAKLEDSAVYLCASSLSGGVTQYFGPGTRLLVL.